The rows below give T cell receptor beta chains drawn from one sample of a study of T cells in tumors after PD-1 blockade. Libraries were prepared by immunoSEQ multiplex PCR; TCRdb keeps only in-frame clonotypes and omits some of them. The top ten hold 4.7% of the sample, which has approximately 60,000 clones, around 67% seen once. Sequencing was performed on PBMCs, taken after anti-PD-1 treatment. These receptors were collected from a human donor with basal cell carcinoma. CDR3s include the opening cysteine and the closing phenylalanine or tryptophan. The order of the fields is D gene, V gene, J gene, clone size, CDR3 protein, CDR3 DNA. D genes are given only for firm matches. The size field is filled for only some rows; it gives once, few, many or a size class.

d_gene: NA
v_gene: TRBV4-1
j_gene: TRBJ1-5
abundance: NA
CDR3aa: CASSQDRGSNQPQHF
CDR3nt: TGCGCCAGCAGCCAAGATAGGGGTAGCAATCAGCCCCAGCATTTT

d_gene: TRBD1
v_gene: TRBV5-1
j_gene: TRBJ2-3
abundance: NA
CDR3aa: CASSLGAAGTGLEDTQYF
CDR3nt: TGCGCCAGCAGCTTGGGCGCCGCCGGGACAGGGTTAGAAGATACGCAGTATTTT

d_gene: NA
v_gene: TRBV4-2
j_gene: TRBJ2-5
abundance: NA
CDR3aa: CASSQEEQDQETQYF
CDR3nt: TGTGCCAGCAGCCAAGAGGAGCAGGATCAAGAGACCCAGTACTTC

d_gene: NA
v_gene: TRBV23-1
j_gene: TRBJ1-1
abundance: NA
CDR3aa: CASSQSSVGRDTEAFF
CDR3nt: TGCGCCAGCAGTCAATCATCGGTAGGGCGGGACACTGAAGCTTTCTTT

d_gene: NA
v_gene: TRBV6-4
j_gene: TRBJ2-1
abundance: few
CDR3aa: CASSDSTTSEQFF
CDR3nt: TGTGCCAGCAGTGACTCGACTACGAGTGAGCAGTTCTTC

d_gene: NA
v_gene: TRBV27
j_gene: TRBJ1-3
abundance: once
CDR3aa: CASSSAGAGNTIYF
CDR3nt: TGTGCCAGCAGTTCAGCGGGGGCCGGAAACACCATATATTTT

d_gene: TRBD1
v_gene: TRBV19
j_gene: TRBJ2-7
abundance: NA
CDR3aa: CASSITGTGDNEQYF
CDR3nt: TGTGCCAGTAGTATTACCGGGACAGGGGATAACGAGCAGTACTTC

d_gene: TRBD1
v_gene: TRBV6-6
j_gene: TRBJ1-2
abundance: once
CDR3aa: CASSYVGQGGNGYTF
CDR3nt: TGTGCCAGCAGTTACGTGGGACAGGGGGGGAATGGCTACACCTTC

d_gene: NA
v_gene: TRBV19
j_gene: TRBJ2-5
abundance: NA
CDR3aa: CASSIPRGETQYF
CDR3nt: TGTGCCAGTAGTATCCCCAGAGGAGAGACCCAGTACTTC

d_gene: NA
v_gene: TRBV6-1
j_gene: TRBJ1-4
abundance: NA
CDR3aa: CASSEVAGFLATNEKLFF
CDR3nt: TGTGCCAGCAGTGAAGTCGCAGGGTTCCTTGCTACTAATGAAAAACTGTTTTTT

d_gene: NA
v_gene: TRBV18
j_gene: TRBJ1-3
abundance: NA
CDR3aa: CASSSDRASGNTIYF
CDR3nt: TGTGCCAGCTCATCGGACAGAGCATCTGGAAACACCATATATTTT

d_gene: NA
v_gene: TRBV5-6
j_gene: TRBJ1-1
abundance: NA
CDR3aa: CASSLGHNTEAFF
CDR3nt: TGTGCCAGCAGCTTGGGCCATAACACTGAAGCTTTCTTT

d_gene: NA
v_gene: TRBV5-6
j_gene: TRBJ1-4
abundance: NA
CDR3aa: CASSSWKGEKLFF
CDR3nt: TGTGCCAGCAGCTCCTGGAAGGGTGAAAAACTGTTTTTT

d_gene: NA
v_gene: TRBV15
j_gene: TRBJ1-5
abundance: NA
CDR3aa: CATSKGTGRIDQPQHF
CDR3nt: TGTGCCACCAGCAAAGGTACAGGGCGAATAGATCAGCCCCAGCATTTT